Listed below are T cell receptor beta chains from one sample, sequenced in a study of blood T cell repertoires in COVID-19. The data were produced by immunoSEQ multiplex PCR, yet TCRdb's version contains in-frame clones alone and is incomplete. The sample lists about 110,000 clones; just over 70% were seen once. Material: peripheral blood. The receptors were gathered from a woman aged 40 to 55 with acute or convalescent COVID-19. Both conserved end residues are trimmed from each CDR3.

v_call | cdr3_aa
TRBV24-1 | ATSDRTGVAYGYT
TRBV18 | ASSPAGGQGAQGQY
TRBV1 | TSSLTSISNQPQH
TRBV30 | AWSSNGLSTGELF
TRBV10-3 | AIKGPSEGETQY
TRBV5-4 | ASSSGNTYEQY
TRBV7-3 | ASSQTGVGTPLH
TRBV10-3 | AIRDLEHTEAF
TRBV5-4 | ASSLARGSGGVPAETQY
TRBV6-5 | AIKGTSGGTGELF
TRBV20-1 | SQGGETQY
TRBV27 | ASSRRLAGENYIYNEQF
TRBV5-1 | ASSAGQNNSPLH
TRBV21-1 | ASSKMGSNNEQF
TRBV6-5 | ASKIDSNQPQH
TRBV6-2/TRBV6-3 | ASSYEVYNEQF